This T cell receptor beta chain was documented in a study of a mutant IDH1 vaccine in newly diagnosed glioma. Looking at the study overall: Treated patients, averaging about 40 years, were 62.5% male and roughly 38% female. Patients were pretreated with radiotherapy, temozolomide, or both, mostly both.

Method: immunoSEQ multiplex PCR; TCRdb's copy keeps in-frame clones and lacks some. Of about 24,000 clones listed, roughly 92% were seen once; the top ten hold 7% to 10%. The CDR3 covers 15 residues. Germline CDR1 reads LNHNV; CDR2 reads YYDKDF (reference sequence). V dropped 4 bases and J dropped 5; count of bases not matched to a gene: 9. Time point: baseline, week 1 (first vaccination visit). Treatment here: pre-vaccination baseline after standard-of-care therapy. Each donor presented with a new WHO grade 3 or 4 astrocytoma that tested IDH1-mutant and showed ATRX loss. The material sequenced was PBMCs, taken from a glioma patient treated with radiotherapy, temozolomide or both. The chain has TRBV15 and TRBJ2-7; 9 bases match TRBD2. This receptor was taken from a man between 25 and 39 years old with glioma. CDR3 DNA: TGTGCCACCAGCACCCCTTTAGCGGGAGCCGACGAGCAGTACTTC. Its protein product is CATSTPLAGADEQYF.